This TCR beta chain appears in the sequencing data of a study of regulatory T cells in long-lasting Graves disease. V lost 7 bases and J lost 2; bases outside the gene matches: 7. CDR1 and CDR2 (germline): SGHAT, FQNNGV. The CDR3 extends over 15 amino acids. Libraries of TCR beta came from iRepertoire HTBI primers plus Arm-PCR of CDR3 regions. TCRdb reprocessed the multiplex PCR reads with MiXCR, giving one entry per CDR3 protein. This sample has under 450,000 distinct CDR3 sequences, with roughly 24% found just once. This clonotype was counted at least ten times. Stated time point: persistent/refractory GD, antithyroid drugs over 5 years with positive TRAb. Scientists built the TCR library using RNA that was extracted from PBMCs.

The sample here was peripheral blood mononuclear cells (PBMCs), taken when the disease was refractory, from a patient treated with antithyroid drugs. The V call is TRBV11-2, the J call TRBJ2-2; TRBD1 matches at 7 bases. This receptor was identified in a woman between 40 and 55 years old with Graves disease. The CDR3 is CASTHRDSNTGELFF. CDR3 sequence (DNA): TGTGCCAGCACCCACCGGGACAGTAACACCGGGGAGCTGTTTTTT. The variable domain in full, with the rest retrieved from reference TRBV11-2 and TRBJ2-2, is EAGVAQSPRYKIIEKRQSVAFWCNPISGHATLYWYQQILGQGPKLLIQFQNNGVVDDSQLPKDRFSAERLKGVDSTLKIQPAKLEDSAVYLCASTHRDSNTGELFFGEGSRLTVL.